A single sample is the source of the 21 T cell receptor beta chains below, sequenced in a study of Graves' ophthalmopathy and Graves' hyperthyroidism. Beta-chain TCR CDR3 regions were amplified from RNA transcripts. An opening RT-PCR round employed HTBI primers and preceded a second-round multiplex PCR. TCRdb itself ran the multiplex PCR reads through MiXCR, one entry per CDR3 protein. Of a few hundred thousand distinct CDR3 sequences listed, approximately 18% are singletons. Sequencing input: peripheral blood. These receptors were collected from an adult woman with stable Graves' hyperthyroidism.

This clonotype was seen repeatedly, ten times or more. The V gene is TRBV6-5, the J gene TRBJ2-5, with no clear D. CDR1 and CDR2 from the germline V gene are MNHEY and SVGAGI. V was trimmed by 2 bases and J by 0 bases, leaving 13 bases between them. CDR3 length equals 16 residues. The CDR3 sequence is CASSYGGAGHQETQYF. The CDR3 coding sequence is TGTGCCAGCAGTTACGGTGGAGCTGGCCACCAAGAGACCCAGTACTTC.

This clonotype has a count of ten or more. The J gene is TRBJ1-1, the V gene TRBV5-8, with D uncertain. V dropped 5 bases and J dropped 1 base, with 12 bases sitting between them. Germline lookup yields CDR1 SGHTS and CDR2 YDEGEE. The CDR3 is 14 amino acids. CDR3 protein: CASRYPLGNTEAFF. The CDR3 nucleotides read TGTGCCAGCAGGTACCCGCTGGGGAACACTGAAGCTTTCTTT.

The table lists this clonotype with many counts. The chain couples TRBV20-1 to TRBJ2-7; 7 bases map to TRBD1. CDR1 is DFQATT and CDR2 is SNEGSKA in the germline V gene (reference sequence). The ends lost 0 bases at V and 5 bases at J; junction bases unmatched: 7. The CDR3 has 14 residues. The CDR3 sequence is CSARDGTGQDEQYF. CDR3 DNA sequence: TGCAGTGCTAGAGATGGGACCGGACAGGACGAGCAGTACTTC.

This clonotype was seen ten or more times. The genes are TRBV9 and TRBJ2-7; TRBD1 matches 9 bases. This CDR3 spans 13 amino acids. The V gene's germline CDR1 is SGDLS and CDR2 YYNGEE. The trim removed 4 bases at V and 4 bases at J, leaving 3 bases unmatched. The DNA of the CDR3 is TGTGCCAGCAGCCGGGACAGGGAATACGAGCAGTACTTC. It yields the protein CASSRDREYEQYF.

The sample holds a few counts of this clonotype. The V and J genes are TRBV7-8 and TRBJ2-5; 10 positions agree with TRBD1. Trimming took 5 bases from V and 3 from J; bases not matched to a gene: 3. The germline V gene encodes CDR1 SGHVS and CDR2 FQNEAQ. This CDR3 spans 14 amino acids. The CDR3 DNA sequence: TGTGCCAGCAGCCGGACAGGGGGAAAAGAGACCCAGTACTTC. It encodes CASSRTGGKETQYF. Full variable domain (remainder filled in from reference TRBV7-8 and TRBJ2-5): GAGVSQSPRYKVAKRGQDVALRCDPISGHVSLFWYQQALGQGPEFLTYFQNEAQLDKSGLPSDRFFAERPEGSVSTLKIQRTQQEDSAVYLCASSRTGGKETQYFGPGTRLLVL.

This clonotype was found many times. The chain couples TRBV6-2 or TRBV6-3 to TRBJ1-2, with a weak D call TRBD1 (6 bases). V was pared by 6 bases and J by 2 bases, with 10 bases between. Germline V gene data show CDR1 as MNHEY and CDR2 as SVGEGT. The CDR3 has 13 amino acids. The CDR3 DNA reads as TGTGCCAGCAGCTGGGGGGCCAACTATGGCTACACCTTC. Translation gives CASSWGANYGYTF.

The table lists this clonotype with many counts. CDR3 protein: CSARDRKGLWAYEQYF. CDR3 bases: TGCAGTGCTAGAGATCGGAAGGGCCTCTGGGCATACGAGCAGTACTTC. J is TRBJ2-7 and V is TRBV20-1; no reliable D call. V shed 0 bases and J shed 4 bases, with 19 bases lying between them. The V gene's germline CDR1 is DFQATT and CDR2 SNEGSKA (reference sequence). The length of the CDR3 is 16 residues.

This clonotype was observed at least ten times. The chain links TRBV6-2 or TRBV6-3 to TRBJ1-1, with D perhaps TRBD1 (6 bases). The germline gives CDR1 MNHEY, CDR2 SVGEGT. The CDR3 contains 15 residues. Deletions cut 6 bases from V and 0 bases from J, with 14 bases between. CDR3 bases: TGTGCCAGCAGAACCCGGGGGACAATGAACACTGAAGCTTTCTTT. This gives the protein CASRTRGTMNTEAFF.

In this sample, this clonotype turned up many times. V is TRBV18 and J is TRBJ1-1, with TRBD1 as a possible D gene (5 bases). This CDR3 region has 13 residues. The germline V gene encodes CDR1 KGHSH and CDR2 LQKENI. V was pared by 3 bases and J by 8 bases, with 13 bases between. CDR3: CASSPGTTAEAFF. For the CDR3, the DNA is TGTGCCAGCTCACCGGGGACGACGGCAGAAGCTTTCTTT. Full variable domain (remainder filled in from reference TRBV18 and TRBJ1-1): NAGVMQNPRHLVRRRGQEARLRCSPMKGHSHVYWYRQLPEEGLKFMVYLQKENIIDESGMPKERFSAEFPKEGPSILRIQQVVRGDSAAYFCASSPGTTAEAFFGQGTRLTVV.

V gene TRBV7-2 combines with J gene TRBJ2-5, with TRBD2 identical over 10 bases. The ends lost 6 bases at V and 1 base at J; junction bases unmatched: 5. Germline-derived CDR1 and CDR2 are SGHTA and FQGNSA. This CDR3 is built from 15 residues. The CDR3: CASRLAGITQETQYF. CDR3 nucleotide sequence: TGTGCCAGCAGACTAGCGGGAATTACCCAAGAGACCCAGTACTTC.

Comment on this clonotype: A read error may be the cause here, since a much bigger clone is one base away. The rearrangement uses TRBV10-3 and TRBJ2-7; maybe TRBD2 (5 bases). Germline loops: CDR1 ENHRY, CDR2 SYGVKD. This CDR3 is built from 12 residues. The CDR3 coding sequence is TGTGCCGCCCACGGCACGGGGAACGAGCAGTGCTTC. Amino acids: CAAHGTGNEQCF.

This clonotype came up many times. V usage is TRBV6-2 or TRBV6-3 and J usage is TRBJ1-2; D not resolved. Per the germline V gene, CDR1 is MNHEY and CDR2 is SVGEGT. The V and J ends lost 6 bases and 11 bases respectively, with 22 bases between them. The CDR3 extends over 14 amino acids. In DNA form, the CDR3 reads TGTGCCAGCAGGGCCGAAGGTCTGGTTTTGAGTTACACCTTC. Translating gives CASRAEGLVLSYTF.

This clonotype was seen a single time. The gene calls are TRBV10-3 and TRBJ1-2; the D is unclear. Germline assignment: CDR1 ENHRY and CDR2 SYGVKD. Trimming cost V 7 bases and J 4 bases, with 13 bases left between them. This CDR3 has 13 amino acids. The CDR3 loop reads CAITDGALYGYTF. The CDR3 DNA reads as TGTGCCATCACCGACGGTGCACTCTATGGCTACACCTTC.

This clonotype was observed at least ten times. The junction and the germline gene differ at one end; a read error may be behind it. The chain uses TRBV7-2 and TRBJ1-3; D unclear. The CDR3 sequence is 12 residues long. CDR1 and CDR2 from the germline V gene are SGHTA and FQGNSA. CDR3 region: CASSPDRDGKHF. As DNA, the CDR3 is TGTGCCAGCAGCCCAGACCGCGATGGAAAGCATTTT. The complete variable domain, with remaining parts taken from reference TRBV7-2 and TRBJ1-3, reads GAGVSQSPSNKVTEKGKDVELRCDPISGHTALYWYRQSLGQGLEFLIYFQGNSAPDKSGLPSDRFSAERTGGSVSTLTIQRTQQEDSAVYLCASSPDRDGKHFGEGSWLTVV.

Many counts were recorded for this clonotype. This rearrangement joins TRBV5-1 to TRBJ2-7, with 12 bases aligning to TRBD2. The germline gives CDR1 SGHRS, CDR2 YFSETQ. The CDR3 loop spans 22 amino acids. V lost 1 base and J lost 2; bases outside the gene matches: 22. In DNA, the CDR3 is TGCGCCAGCAGCTTGCCCAGGACTAGCGGGACTTTTACGGTACCGCCGCCCTACGAGCAGTACTTC. It yields the protein CASSLPRTSGTFTVPPPYEQYF.

Ten or more counts support this clonotype. The chain has TRBV30 and TRBJ2-2, with D unclear. Germline V gene sequence: CDR1 GTSNPN, CDR2 SVGIG (reference sequence). The V and J ends lost 3 bases and 0 bases respectively, with 8 bases between them. This CDR3 spans 14 amino acids. The CDR3 bases are TGTGCCTGGAGCATATACGCGAACACCGGGGAGCTGTTTTTT. Amino acid sequence: CAWSIYANTGELFF.

V usage is TRBV2 and J usage is TRBJ1-2; D is possibly TRBD1 (5 bases). Germline loops: CDR1 SNHLY, CDR2 FYNNEI. The CDR3 spans 16 residues. V was shortened by 0 bases and J by 4 bases, with 15 bases between the two germline ends. CDR3 nucleotide sequence: TGTGCCAGCAGTGAAGCAACCCCCGGGGGGGGCTATGGCTACACCTTC. Its protein is CASSEATPGGGYGYTF.

This clonotype appeared many times. The chain links TRBV27 to TRBJ1-2; TRBD1 agrees at 8 bases. This CDR3 has 14 residues. The germline gives CDR1 MNHEY, CDR2 SMNVEV (reference sequence). The trim removed 4 bases at V and 5 bases at J, leaving 6 bases unmatched. The CDR3 sequence is CASSSINRGYGYTF. In DNA, the CDR3 is TGTGCCAGCAGTTCGATAAACAGGGGGTATGGCTACACCTTC.

This clonotype was seen a single time. The chain combines TRBV18 with TRBJ2-7, with D maybe TRBD1 (5 bases). CDR1 and CDR2 (germline): KGHSH, LQKENI. This CDR3 is 15 amino acids long. V lost 6 bases and J lost 1, with 16 bases in between. As DNA, the CDR3 is TGTGCCAGCTCTCCCGCAGGGCAGGGTTCCTACGAGCAGTACTTC. Translated: CASSPAGQGSYEQYF.

The rearrangement joins TRBV7-8 to TRBJ2-5, with 8 bases fitting TRBD1. This CDR3 contains 15 residues. The germline CDR1 and CDR2 sequences are SGHVS and FQNEAQ. The V segment lost 2 bases and the J segment 5 bases; nucleotides outside the gene matches: 7. The CDR3 DNA follows: TGTGCCAGCAGCTTATTGGACAGGACAGGGGAGACCCAGTACTTC. Amino acid sequence: CASSLLDRTGETQYF.

This clonotype has a count of ten or more. This chain uses TRBV6-5 with TRBJ1-5; D uncertain. The CDR3 length is 14 residues. V dropped 0 bases and J dropped 1 base, with 4 bases sitting between them. Per the germline V gene, CDR1 is MNHEY and CDR2 is SVGAGI. Here the CDR3 DNA reads TGTGCCAGCAGTTACTCTCGGAGCAATCAGCCCCAGCATTTT. Its protein product is CASSYSRSNQPQHF.